The 28 T cell receptor beta chains listed next were all sequenced from one sample in a study of read filtering for tumor transcriptome and immune sequencing. From around 440 ng of RNA, a library with molecular barcoded alpha/delta and beta/gamma adaptors was made. TCRdb redid the calling of the reads with MiXCR, one entry per CDR3 protein. The sample shows around 140,000 distinct CDR3 sequences, about 13% of them seen only once. The source material was a population of CD138-negative cells sorted from bone marrow. Receptor source: a donor at least 40 years old with multiple myeloma.

The table lists this clonotype with many counts. This chain uses TRBV20-1 with TRBJ2-1; 13 positions agree with TRBD2. Germline V gives CDR1 DFQATT, CDR2 SNEGSKA (reference sequence). The CDR3 length is 14 residues. V was clipped by 4 bases and J by 5 bases; unmatched bases: 2. The DNA for the CDR3 is TGCAGTGCTACGACTAGCGGGAGGAACAATGAGCAGTTCTTC. Protein: CSATTSGRNNEQFF.

This clonotype has a count of ten or more. The chain recombines TRBV10-3 with TRBJ2-1; the match to TRBD2 covers 7 bases. The CDR3 is 15 residues long. The ends lost 4 bases at V and 16 bases at J; junction bases unmatched: 19. Germline V gene lookup returns CDR1 ENHRY and CDR2 SYGVKD. This CDR3 reads CAISGREAENNPHFF. The CDR3 region has the DNA TGTGCCATCAGTGGCCGGGAGGCCGAAAATAATCCCCATTTCTTC.

This clonotype was counted at least ten times. V usage is TRBV2 and J usage is TRBJ2-1; the D gene could be TRBD1 or TRBD2 (5 bases each). This CDR3 is 12 amino acids long. CDR1 is SNHLY, CDR2 FYNNEI, per germline. V was trimmed by 2 bases and J by 9 bases, leaving 8 bases between them. The CDR3 here is CASSEWGSEQFF. Here the CDR3 DNA reads TGTGCCAGCAGTGAATGGGGGTCTGAGCAGTTCTTC.

This chain connects TRBV4-3 to TRBJ1-1; no reliable D call. V gave up 0 bases and J gave up 10 bases, with 15 bases separating them. Germline CDR1 is LGHNA and CDR2 is YSLEER. There are 14 residues in the CDR3. This chain's CDR3 is CASSQESSGRAAFF. CDR3 bases: TGCGCCAGCAGCCAAGAAAGTTCGGGGAGGGCAGCTTTCTTT.

This clonotype was recorded at least ten times. This rearrangement joins TRBV10-3 to TRBJ1-1; weak D call: TRBD1 (5 bases). V was shortened by 1 base and J by 4 bases, with 13 bases between the two germline ends. The CDR3 extends over 15 amino acids. The germline gives CDR1 ENHRY, CDR2 SYGVKD. The CDR3 is CAISELFGGGTEAFF. The CDR3 bases are TGTGCCATCAGTGAGTTGTTTGGGGGAGGCACTGAAGCTTTCTTT.

This clonotype was recorded many times. The V gene is TRBV7-2, the J gene TRBJ1-1; D is ambiguous. The CDR3 totals 13 residues. The V end was cut by 5 bases, the J end by 0 bases, with 7 bases between. From germline, CDR1 is SGHTA and CDR2 FQGNSA. This CDR3 is CASSVDMNTEAFF. The DNA of the CDR3 is TGTGCCAGCAGCGTTGACATGAACACTGAAGCTTTCTTT.

This clonotype was seen repeatedly, ten times or more. V and J are TRBV30 and TRBJ1-5; D unresolved. Trimming cost V 0 bases and J 4 bases, with 7 bases left between them. Germline lookup yields CDR1 GTSNPN and CDR2 SVGIG (reference sequence). The CDR3 has 13 residues. This CDR3 is CAWSVTGNQPQHF. For the CDR3, the DNA is TGTGCCTGGAGTGTAACGGGGAATCAGCCCCAGCATTTT. The full variable domain, completed using reference TRBV30 and TRBJ1-5, is SQTIHQWPATLVQPVGSPLSLECTVEGTSNPNLYWYRQAAGRGLQLLFYSVGIGQISSEVPQNLSASRPQDRQFILSSKKLLLSDSGFYLCAWSVTGNQPQHFGDGTRLSIL.

This clonotype came up many times. The chain uses TRBV5-1 and TRBJ1-1; D may be TRBD1 (6 bases). The length of the CDR3 is 14 residues. Per germline, CDR1 SGHRS and CDR2 YFSETQ. With 4 bases removed from V and 3 bases from J, the gap between germline ends came to 13 bases. In nucleotides, the CDR3 is TGCGCCAGCAGCGGAGACAGGCGTGACACTGAAGCTTTCTTT. It specifies CASSGDRRDTEAFF.

On this clonotype itself: This may arise from a read error, as a much more abundant clone is one base away. The gene calls are TRBV7-9 and TRBJ2-2, with 8 positions matching TRBD1. V trimming: 10 bases; J trimming: 0 bases; junction bases outside the gene matches: 4. Germline V gene lookup returns CDR1 SEHNR and CDR2 FQNEAQ (reference sequence). This CDR3 is 14 amino acids long. Here the CDR3 reads CAMEDRANTGELFF. The CDR3 nucleotides are TGTGCCATGGAGGACAGGGCGAACACCGGGGAGCTGTTTTTT.

This clonotype was seen at least ten times. The V call is TRBV4-3, the J call TRBJ2-6, with D perhaps given as TRBD1 or TRBD2 (5 bases each). Trimming stripped 4 bases from V and 0 bases from J, with 13 bases between. The CDR3 has 17 amino acids. Germline V gives CDR1 LGHNA, CDR2 YSLEER. The CDR3 region is CASSRRDASSGANVLTF. The CDR3 DNA reads TGCGCCAGCAGCCGACGGGACGCGAGCTCTGGGGCCAACGTCCTGACTTTC.

The CDR3 DNA sequence: TGTGCCAGCAGCCAAGATCGGAGTGGGTTTAGCAATCAGCCCCAGCATTTT. Its protein product is CASSQDRSGFSNQPQHF. The chain is built from TRBV3-1 and TRBJ1-5; D ambiguous. CDR3 length: 17 amino acids. CDR1 and CDR2 from the germline V gene are LGHDT and YNNKEL (reference sequence). V dropped 0 bases and J dropped 0 bases, with 12 bases sitting between them.

This clonotype was observed at least ten times. The genes are TRBV4-2 and TRBJ2-7; D possibly corresponds to TRBD2 (5 bases). Germline assignment: CDR1 LGHNA and CDR2 YNFKEQ. This CDR3 is built from 16 residues. The V and J ends lost 0 bases and 0 bases respectively, with 12 bases between them. The CDR3 coding sequence is TGTGCCAGCAGCCAAGAGCAAGCGGAGTCCTCCTACGAGCAGTACTTC. The encoded protein is CASSQEQAESSYEQYF.

On this clonotype itself: A read error is possible here, since a much larger clone lies one base away. CDR3 DNA: TGCGCCAGCAGCCAAGATTTACTAGCTTACAATGGGCAGTTCTTC. Residues: CASSQDLLAYNGQFF. The chain joins TRBV4-1 to TRBJ2-1; possible D gene TRBD2, 6 bases. CDR1 is MGHRA and CDR2 is YSYEKL in the germline V gene. CDR3 length equals 15 residues.

This clonotype was seen more than once but under ten times. This rearrangement joins TRBV7-9 to TRBJ2-1; maybe TRBD1 (5 bases). This CDR3 spans 12 amino acids. V lost 8 bases and J lost 7, with 12 bases in between. The germline V gene has CDR1 SEHNR and CDR2 FQNEAQ (reference sequence). The CDR3: CASLSTANEQFF. CDR3 coding DNA: TGTGCCAGCCTTTCGACAGCTAATGAGCAGTTCTTC.

This clonotype was seen only a few times. Just one base apart from a much larger clone, this may be a read error. The gene calls are TRBV20-1 and TRBJ2-1; D possibly corresponds to TRBD2 (7 bases). CDR1 is DFQATT, CDR2 SNEGSKA, per germline (reference sequence). The CDR3 consists of 14 residues. In DNA form, the CDR3 reads TGCAGTGCCAGAGGGGGGGTTACGCACAATGGGCAGTTCTTC. Translation gives CSARGGVTHNGQFF.

This clonotype has just a few counts. This sequence may be a read error, since a much larger clone differs from it by one base. V gene TRBV25-1 combines with J gene TRBJ1-6, with 10 bases that match TRBD1. CDR1 MGHDK and CDR2 SYGVNS come from the germline V gene. The CDR3 length is 13 residues. The CDR3 DNA sequence: TGTGCCTCCGGACAGGGGGGGAATTCACCCCTCCGCTTT. Its translation: CASGQGGNSPLRF. Full variable domain (outside the CDR3, taken from reference TRBV25-1 and TRBJ1-6): EADIYQTPRYLVIGTGKKITLECSQTMGHDKMYWYQQDPGMELHLIHYSYGVNSTEKGDLSSESTVSRIRTEHFPLTLESARPSHTSQYLCASGQGGNSPLRFGNGTRLTVT.

With respect to this clonotype: A much larger clone lies one base from this, so it may be a read error. This chain uses TRBV12-3 or TRBV12-4 with TRBJ1-1, with D possibly TRBD1 on 5 matching bases. This CDR3 has 13 amino acids. CDR3 nucleotides: TGTGCCAGCAGTTTAGAGGGGTACACTGAAGCTCTCTTT. Residues: CASSLEGYTEALF.

This clonotype was recorded at least ten times. V is TRBV29-1 and J is TRBJ2-5, with TRBD2 identical over 9 bases. With 2 bases clipped from V and 7 bases from J, the junction kept 14 bases outside the gene matches. CDR3 size: 16 residues. Germline lookup yields CDR1 SQVTM and CDR2 ANQGSEA. DNA of the CDR3: TGCAGCGTTGAACAGGGGCGGGAGGGAGATTGGTGGACCCAGTACTTC. Amino acids: CSVEQGREGDWWTQYF.

This clonotype was observed at least ten times. V gene TRBV5-1 combines with J gene TRBJ2-5; tentatively, D is TRBD2 (5 bases). This CDR3 is 14 amino acids long. Germline loops: CDR1 SGHRS, CDR2 YFSETQ. V lost 0 bases and J 2 bases, leaving 8 bases between the germline ends. The CDR3 spells CASSLEGSQETQYF. The CDR3 nucleotides are TGCGCCAGCAGCTTGGAAGGGAGTCAAGAGACCCAGTACTTC.

With respect to this clonotype: One base away lies a much larger clone, so this may be a sequencing read error. The J gene is TRBJ1-1, the V gene TRBV6-2 or TRBV6-3; 7 bases line up with TRBD1. CDR3 length: 16 amino acids. The trim removed 2 bases at V and 0 bases at J, leaving 6 bases unmatched. Per the germline V gene, CDR1 is MNHEY and CDR2 is SVGEGT. The CDR3 loop reads CASSYPRGQVNTEAFF. For the CDR3, the DNA is TGTGCCAGCAGTTACCCGAGGGGGCAGGTGAACACTGAAGCTTTCTTT.

This clonotype was seen ten or more times. The CDR3 DNA reads as TGCGCCAGCACCCTGGCGAGGGGCACTGAAGCTTTCTTT. It is translated as CASTLARGTEAFF. V and J are TRBV4-1 and TRBJ1-1, with D maybe TRBD1 (5 bases). This CDR3 spans 13 amino acids. V lost 7 bases to trimming and J lost 4 bases, with 13 bases between them. Germline-derived CDR1 and CDR2 are MGHRA and YSYEKL.

J is TRBJ2-7 and V is TRBV20-1; perhaps TRBD1 as D (6 bases). The CDR3 extends over 17 amino acids. V lost 0 bases, J lost 2 bases, and 20 bases lay in between. Per germline, CDR1 DFQATT and CDR2 SNEGSKA (reference sequence). The CDR3 region has the DNA TGCAGTGCTAGAGATTTCCCCCGGGACAACCGAACCTACGAGCAGTACTTC. It specifies CSARDFPRDNRTYEQYF.

The chain joins TRBV14 to TRBJ2-2; no reliable D call. Deletions cut 1 base from V and 2 bases from J, with 5 bases between. Germline values: CDR1 SGHDN, CDR2 FVKESK. This CDR3 contains 14 residues. CDR3 DNA: TGTGCCAGCAGCCAAGGGATAAACACCGGGGAGCTGTTTTTT. Translation gives CASSQGINTGELFF.

This clonotype was recorded at least ten times. The gene calls are TRBV30 and TRBJ2-7; D perhaps matches TRBD2 (6 bases). The V end was cut by 5 bases, the J end by 2 bases, with 19 bases between. Germline-derived CDR1 and CDR2 are GTSNPN and SVGIG (reference sequence). CDR3 size: 15 residues. The CDR3 loop reads CAWGPRGLKAYEQYF. The CDR3 DNA is TGTGCCTGGGGCCCGCGGGGATTAAAGGCCTACGAGCAGTACTTC.

Regarding this clonotype: At one boundary the junction diverges from the germline segment, which might be a read error. The gene calls are TRBV18 and TRBJ2-2, with 7 positions matching TRBD2. The CDR3 is 13 amino acids. Germline CDR1 reads KGHSH; CDR2 reads LQKENI. CDR3 bases: TGTGCCAGCTCACCACCGAGCAGCGGGGAGCTGCTTTTT. This encodes CASSPPSSGELLF.

This clonotype has a count of ten or more. This rearrangement joins TRBV6-2 or TRBV6-3 to TRBJ2-1, with 7 bases identical to TRBD1. The V and J ends lost 7 bases and 12 bases, in that order; junction bases with no gene match: 12. Per germline, CDR1 MNHEY and CDR2 SVGEGT. This CDR3 has 13 amino acids. CDR3 in amino acids: CASTLGQTLGQFF. In DNA form, the CDR3 reads TGTGCCAGCACCCTGGGACAGACCCTTGGGCAGTTCTTC.

This clonotype has ten or more counts. The chain employs TRBV11-3 and TRBJ2-1; 7 bases align to TRBD2. Germline V gene sequence: CDR1 SGHNT, CDR2 YENEEA. Trimming removed 8 bases from V and 6 bases from J; junction bases left unmatched: 13. This CDR3 is built from 15 residues. CDR3 in DNA: TGTGCCAGCGGCTCTACGGGGGGAAGAGGCAATGAGCAGTTCTTC. The encoded protein is CASGSTGGRGNEQFF.

Ten or more counts support this clonotype. The chain recombines TRBV7-9 with TRBJ1-1; 8 bases map to TRBD1. Per germline, CDR1 SEHNR and CDR2 FQNEAQ (reference sequence). Trimming at V came to 5 bases and at J to 1 base, leaving 6 bases not matched to a gene. CDR3 size: 15 residues. The DNA for the CDR3 is TGTGCCAGCAGCGGCCAGGGGGCGGCGAACACTGAAGCTTTCTTT. This codes for CASSGQGAANTEAFF.